Given below is one T cell receptor beta chain in context. The sample is drawn from a study of T cell changes during pregnancy in multiple sclerosis. V lost 4 bases to trimming and J lost 2 bases, with 19 bases between them. Looked up from germline, CDR1 is SGHAT and CDR2 is FQNNGV. CDR3 length equals 17 residues. Using immunoSEQ multiplex PCR, the repertoire was profiled, and TCRdb retains in-frame clones only, with some absent. The data contain approximately 90,000 clones, 92% of them singletons. This chain links TRBV11-2 with TRBJ2-3; maybe TRBD2 (5 bases). The TCR was taken from a female donor with multiple sclerosis, enrolled in a pregnancy study. The sample here was peripheral blood, taken after pregnancy. For the CDR3, the DNA is TGTGCCAGCAGCTCTCTATCTCAGGACTGGGCCACAGATACGCAGTATTTT. Translated: CASSSLSQDWATDTQYF.